The present TCR beta chain was sequenced within a study of T-cell memory formation after mild COVID-19. The TCR alpha and TCR beta cDNA libraries, bearing sample barcodes and UMIs, were generated by 5'RACE using constant-segment primers. MiXCR, run by TCRdb on the 5' RACE reads, gives a single entry per CDR3 protein. The sample contains over 350,000 distinct CDR3 sequences, approximately 24% of which appear only once. In its sample, this clonotype was seen a few times. Its antigen remains unidentified. General study points: Clones that shrank (day 15 to 85) were balanced CD4/CD8, whereas later expanders leaned CD4+.

This receptor was obtained from an adult woman who had mild COVID-19 (a few samples of this study predate the infection). Cell type and time point are not known. Sequencing used PBMCs or a T cell subset sorted from them (not recorded which).

Here the CDR3 DNA reads TGCGCCAGCAGCCAAGACGGGGGCGCCGAGACCCAGTACTTC. Translating it yields CASSQDGGAETQYF. The chain couples TRBV4-3 to TRBJ2-5, with D tentatively TRBD1 or TRBD2 (6 bases each). The germline V and J ends were trimmed by 0 bases and 5 bases, with 10 bases remaining between them. Germline V CDR1 and CDR2: LGHNA, YSLEER. The CDR3 runs to 14 residues.